The 30 T cell receptor beta chains below were found in one sample sequenced in a study of human T cells and chemical hapten exposure. Time point described: patch test 2, 6 weeks after DPC sensitization. As for treatment: therapeutic diphenylcyclopropenone sensitization with weekly scalp DPC. TCRdb passed the RACE reads through MiXCR, listing each CDR3 protein once. The sample records some 84,000 distinct CDR3 sequences, over 9.5% being singletons. The source material was whole blood, sampled in connection with sensitization to the hapten diphenylcyclopropenone (DPC). The receptors here all came from a woman in her 50s with alopecia areata. Some clones in this sample may be carry-over from other donors' samples.

This clonotype was seen repeatedly, ten times or more. The gene calls are TRBV14 and TRBJ1-6; D uncertain. Germline V gene data show CDR1 as SGHDN and CDR2 as FVKESK. Trimming cost V 1 base and J 9 bases, with 19 bases left between them. The CDR3 length is 17 residues. The CDR3 DNA is TGTGCCAGCAGCCAAGGGACGTACAGCTCACTAACTTCACCCCTCCACTTT. Its protein product is CASSQGTYSSLTSPLHF.

This clonotype appeared many times. The genes are TRBV5-6 and TRBJ2-7, with 9 bases identical to TRBD1. CDR3 length: 13 residues. CDR1 and CDR2 from the germline V gene are SGHDT and YYEEEE. Trimming at V came to 3 bases and at J to 7 bases, leaving 5 bases not matched to a gene. CDR3 DNA sequence: TGTGCCAGCAGCTCCGGGACAGGGCTAGAGCAGTACTTC. Protein: CASSSGTGLEQYF.

This clonotype has at least ten counts. This CDR3 reads CASNHNRGSSYEQYF. For the CDR3, the DNA is TGTGCCAGCAACCACAACAGGGGGAGCTCCTACGAGCAGTACTTC. This rearrangement joins TRBV12-1 to TRBJ2-7; the DNA was not used to check the table's D call, TRBD1. TRBV12-1 is shown as a pseudogene. The CDR3 length is 15 residues.

This clonotype was observed at least ten times. The V call is TRBV7-8, the J call TRBJ2-3; TRBD2 aligns across 11 bases. In germline, CDR1 is SGHVS, CDR2 FQNEAQ. This CDR3 comprises 14 residues. V shed 7 bases, J shed 1 base, and the junction held 1 base outside the gene matches. The CDR3 region has the DNA TGTGCCAGCACACTAGCGGGAGGCACAGATACGCAGTATTTT. Protein: CASTLAGGTDTQYF.

This rearrangement joins TRBV7-9 to TRBJ2-7, with D tentatively TRBD1 (6 bases). The CDR3 is 14 residues long. The V end lost 5 bases, the J end lost 5 bases, and 16 bases lay between the germline ends. Germline-derived CDR1 and CDR2 are SEHNR and FQNEAQ (reference sequence). CDR3 residues: CASSHVIGQNEQYF. As DNA, the CDR3 is TGTGCCAGCAGCCACGTTATCGGACAGAACGAGCAGTACTTC.

At least ten counts were recorded for this clonotype. The chain couples TRBV10-3 to TRBJ2-3; TRBD2 matches at 14 bases. CDR3 length: 16 amino acids. J gave up 0 bases and V 10 bases, and 6 bases lay outside the gene matches. Germline V gene data show CDR1 as ENHRY and CDR2 as SYGVKD. CDR3 nucleotides: TGTGCCACCGGACTAGCGGGAGGCCTGAGCACAGATACGCAGTATTTT. It codes for CATGLAGGLSTDTQYF.

This clonotype showed up just a few times. CDR3 sequence (DNA): TGCGCCAGCAGTTTCGGACAGTGGAGCAATGAGCAGTTCTTC. Protein sequence: CASSFGQWSNEQFF. This chain connects TRBV5-1 to TRBJ2-1; a possible D gene is TRBD1 (6 bases). CDR3 size: 14 residues. V lost 5 bases and J 6 bases, leaving 15 bases between the germline ends. Germline values: CDR1 SGHRS, CDR2 YFSETQ.

The chain couples TRBV28 to TRBJ2-3, with D possibly matching TRBD2 (6 bases). Germline loops: CDR1 MDHEN, CDR2 SYDVKM. The CDR3 extends over 14 amino acids. Trimming removed 6 bases from V and 4 bases from J, with 14 bases in between. CDR3: CASRPGVLADTQYF. The CDR3 DNA follows: TGTGCCAGCAGGCCGGGAGTTCTCGCAGATACGCAGTATTTT. The variable domain in full, completed from reference TRBV28 and TRBJ2-3, reads DVKVTQSSRYLVKRTGEKVFLECVQDMDHENMFWYRQDPGLGLRLIYFSYDVKMKEKGDIPEGYSVSREKKERFSLILESASTNQTSMYLCASRPGVLADTQYFGPGTRLTVL.

This clonotype has at least ten counts. The chain is built from TRBV29-1 and TRBJ2-5, with D perhaps TRBD2 (6 bases). The CDR3 is made up of 12 amino acids. Trimming cost V 6 bases and J 5 bases, with 13 bases left between them. Germline values: CDR1 SQVTM, CDR2 ANQGSEA. The CDR3 DNA reads TGCAGCGTCACGACCGCGGGGGAGACCCAGTACTTC. Its translation: CSVTTAGETQYF.

This clonotype was observed many times. The J gene is TRBJ2-2, the V gene TRBV21-1; TRBD2 is the table's D call, not checked against the DNA. TRBV21-1 is recorded as a pseudogene. The CDR3 is made up of 15 amino acids. DNA for the CDR3: TGTGCCAGCAGCACCCAGCGGGGAAAGACCGGGGAGCTGTTTTTT. Protein: CASSTQRGKTGELFF.

This clonotype has ten or more counts. V is TRBV9 and J is TRBJ1-4; no firm D call. The V end lost 2 bases, the J end lost 4 bases, and 12 bases lay between the germline ends. This CDR3 is 15 amino acids long. CDR1 and CDR2 from the germline V gene are SGDLS and YYNGEE. CDR3 sequence (DNA): TGTGCCAGCAGCGTGATGGGGTCCGGTAATGAAAAACTGTTTTTT. Translated: CASSVMGSGNEKLFF.

The chain is built from TRBV7-2 and TRBJ1-1; TRBD1 matches at 7 bases. The CDR3 has 13 residues. The germline V gene has CDR1 SGHTA and CDR2 FQGNSA. The J segment lost 7 bases and the V segment lost 3 bases, leaving 5 bases of the junction unmatched. The CDR3 region has the DNA TGTGCCAGCAGCTTGAACAGGGGAATTGAAGCTTTCTTT. This translates into CASSLNRGIEAFF.

In this sample, this clonotype turned up a few times. The CDR3 sequence is CASSLSSSGTSYEQYF. The CDR3 DNA reads TGTGCCAGCAGTTTGTCTTCCAGCGGCACCTCCTACGAGCAGTACTTC. The chain has TRBV28 and TRBJ2-7; the D gene is possibly TRBD2 (5 bases). This CDR3 is 16 amino acids long. Trimming took off 3 bases at V and 0 bases at J, with 15 bases between the two ends. Germline lookup yields CDR1 MDHEN and CDR2 SYDVKM.

This clonotype was detected ten times or more. The chain carries TRBV29-1 and TRBJ2-2; no clear D. The CDR3 has 12 amino acids. The germline V gene has CDR1 SQVTM and CDR2 ANQGSEA. V lost 5 bases and J lost 5, with 9 bases in between. The CDR3 region has the DNA TGCAGCGTTCTGCGATTAACCGGGGAGCTGTTTTTT. Protein sequence: CSVLRLTGELFF.

The J gene is TRBJ2-7, the V gene TRBV20-1, with D tentatively TRBD2 (7 bases). Trimming removed 0 bases at V and 7 bases at J, with 13 bases between. The length of the CDR3 is 13 residues. Germline CDR1 DFQATT, CDR2 SNEGSKA (reference sequence). For the CDR3, the DNA is TGCAGTGCTAGAGAAGGGGGGGACGTGGAGCAGTACTTC. Translated, it gives CSAREGGDVEQYF.

In DNA, the CDR3 is TGCGCCAGCAGCCAAACTGGAAACACCATATATTTT. Its protein is CASSQTGNTIYF. V usage is TRBV4-1 and J usage is TRBJ1-3; D is uncertain. Germline V gives CDR1 MGHRA, CDR2 YSYEKL. The CDR3 totals 12 residues. Trimming removed 2 bases from V and 2 bases from J, with 1 base in between.

This clonotype was recorded many times. The chain carries TRBV19 and TRBJ2-1; 8 nucleotides line up with TRBD2. CDR1 is LNHDA and CDR2 is SQIVND in the germline V gene (reference sequence). Trimming took 6 bases from V and 10 from J; bases not matched to a gene: 11. CDR3 length: 14 amino acids. CDR3 sequence: CASSPGTRRGEQFF. CDR3 nucleotides: TGTGCCAGTAGCCCCGGGACTAGGCGAGGGGAGCAGTTCTTC.

This clonotype was seen repeatedly, ten times or more. The chain is built from TRBV9 and TRBJ2-3; 8 positions agree with TRBD1. Trimming at V came to 4 bases and at J to 4 bases, leaving 5 bases not matched to a gene. CDR3 size: 14 residues. Germline V gene sequence: CDR1 SGDLS, CDR2 YYNGEE. The CDR3 loop reads CASSPTQGADTQYF. In DNA form, the CDR3 reads TGTGCCAGCAGCCCAACACAGGGGGCAGATACGCAGTATTTT. The variable domain in full, completed from reference TRBV9 and TRBJ2-3, reads DSGVTQTPKHLITATGQRVTLRCSPRSGDLSVYWYQQSLDQGLQFLIQYYNGEERAKGNILERFSAQQFPDLHSELNLSSLELGDSALYFCASSPTQGADTQYFGPGTRLTVL.

This clonotype was found many times. The DNA for the CDR3 is TGCGCCAGCAGCTTACTGGGACAGACCTACGAGCAGTACTTC. Translated, it gives CASSLLGQTYEQYF. This sequence joins TRBV5-1 and TRBJ2-7; 7 bases agree with TRBD1. Per the germline V gene, CDR1 is SGHRS and CDR2 is YFSETQ. The length of the CDR3 is 14 residues. The V and J ends lost 2 bases and 2 bases, in that order; junction bases with no gene match: 4.

This clonotype has a count of ten or more. V gene TRBV20-1 combines with J gene TRBJ2-7; 8 nucleotides match TRBD2. Germline lookup yields CDR1 DFQATT and CDR2 SNEGSKA (reference sequence). CDR3 length equals 14 residues. The V and J ends lost 7 bases and 0 bases, in that order; junction bases with no gene match: 8. Here the CDR3 DNA reads TGCAGTGGCATAGCGGGGTCGAGCTCCTACGAGCAGTACTTC. It is translated as CSGIAGSSSYEQYF.

This clonotype was seen repeatedly, ten times or more. V is TRBV11-2 and J is TRBJ2-5; no reliable D call. The length of the CDR3 is 17 residues. Germline V gene lookup returns CDR1 SGHAT and CDR2 FQNNGV. V lost 1 base, J lost 0 bases, and 15 bases lay in between. Here the CDR3 DNA reads TGTGCCAGCAGCTTAGCCCCTTACGGAGAAAACCAAGAGACCCAGTACTTC. Amino acid sequence: CASSLAPYGENQETQYF.

This clonotype was detected many times. The chain couples TRBV4-1 to TRBJ2-4; the D call may be TRBD1 or TRBD2 (5 bases each). The CDR3 loop spans 16 amino acids. The V gene's germline CDR1 is MGHRA and CDR2 YSYEKL. V lost 0 bases, J lost 0 bases, and 9 bases lay in between. The CDR3 bases are TGCGCCAGCAGCCAAGAACGGGGCCTAGCCAAAAACATTCAGTACTTC. This sequence encodes CASSQERGLAKNIQYF.

This clonotype was picked up many times. The chain has TRBV20-1 and TRBJ2-3; no reliable D call. CDR3 length equals 11 residues. Trimming took 6 bases from V and 8 from J, leaving 12 bases between them. CDR1 and CDR2 (germline): DFQATT, SNEGSKA (reference sequence). The CDR3 protein is CSATVAGTQYF. CDR3 in DNA: TGCAGTGCCACGGTAGCTGGTACGCAGTATTTT.

This clonotype was seen only a few times. DNA of the CDR3: TGTGCCAGTAGTACACAACTAGCGCCAACGATCTCTGGGGCCAACGTCCTGACTTTC. This translates into CASSTQLAPTISGANVLTF. The rearrangement uses TRBV19 and TRBJ2-6; TRBD2 agrees at 7 bases. CDR1 and CDR2 from the germline V gene are LNHDA and SQIVND (reference sequence). V trimming: 4 bases; J trimming: 0 bases; junction bases outside the gene matches: 12. The CDR3 is 19 amino acids.

This clonotype was found many times. The genes are TRBV15 and TRBJ2-7; D not certain. The CDR3 is 13 residues long. V dropped 0 bases and J dropped 7 bases, with 10 bases sitting between them. Germline V CDR1 and CDR2: LNHNV, YYDKDF (reference sequence). The CDR3 is CATSRDYGGEQYF. The CDR3 DNA reads TGTGCCACCAGCAGAGATTACGGTGGGGAGCAGTACTTC.

At least ten counts were recorded for this clonotype. V is TRBV6-2 or TRBV6-3 and J is TRBJ2-1, with TRBD1 matching 7 bases. Losses at the gene ends were 4 bases for V and 7 bases for J; bases not matched to a gene: 4. Germline V gene lookup returns CDR1 MNHEY and CDR2 SVGEGT. This CDR3 has 13 residues. As DNA, the CDR3 is TGTGCCAGCAGTTCTCAGGGGGTGAATGAGCAGTTCTTC. Residues: CASSSQGVNEQFF.

The chain links TRBV10-1 to TRBJ2-3; D gene ambiguous. The V end was cut by 3 bases, the J end by 7 bases, with 5 bases between. From germline, CDR1 is WNHNN and CDR2 SYGVQD (reference sequence). This CDR3 is 11 amino acids long. The DNA for the CDR3 is TGCGCCAGCAGTGACGTGAATACGCAGTATTTT. Protein sequence: CASSDVNTQYF.

V is TRBV5-1 and J is TRBJ2-1, with a weak D call TRBD2 (5 bases). The CDR3 is 16 residues long. Trimming stripped 0 bases from V and 6 bases from J, with 16 bases between. Germline V gene sequence: CDR1 SGHRS, CDR2 YFSETQ. CDR3 region: CASSLALATGSNEQFF. CDR3 in DNA: TGCGCCAGCAGCTTGGCTCTAGCCACCGGTTCCAATGAGCAGTTCTTC. Filled out from reference TRBV5-1 and TRBJ2-1, the complete variable domain reads KAGVTQTPRYLIKTRGQQVTLSCSPISGHRSVSWYQQTPGQGLQFLFEYFSETQRNKGNFPGRFSGRQFSNSRSEMNVSTLELGDSALYLCASSLALATGSNEQFFGPGTRLTVL.

V gene TRBV15 combines with J gene TRBJ1-5; TRBD1 is a possible D gene (5 bases). The germline CDR1 and CDR2 sequences are LNHNV and YYDKDF (reference sequence). This CDR3 comprises 13 residues. Trimming removed 3 bases at V and 5 bases at J, with 8 bases between. CDR3 DNA sequence: TGTGCCACCAGCAGGGCAGGGTATCAGCCCCAGCATTTT. It encodes CATSRAGYQPQHF.

This clonotype occurred a few times. The rearrangement uses TRBV18 and TRBJ1-2, with 7 bases fitting TRBD1. With V trimmed by 3 bases and J by 3 bases, 1 base remained unmatched. Looked up from germline, CDR1 is KGHSH and CDR2 is LQKENI. This CDR3 has 13 residues. The CDR3 DNA reads TGTGCCAGCTCACCCGACAGGGACTATGGCTACACCTTC. It codes for CASSPDRDYGYTF.